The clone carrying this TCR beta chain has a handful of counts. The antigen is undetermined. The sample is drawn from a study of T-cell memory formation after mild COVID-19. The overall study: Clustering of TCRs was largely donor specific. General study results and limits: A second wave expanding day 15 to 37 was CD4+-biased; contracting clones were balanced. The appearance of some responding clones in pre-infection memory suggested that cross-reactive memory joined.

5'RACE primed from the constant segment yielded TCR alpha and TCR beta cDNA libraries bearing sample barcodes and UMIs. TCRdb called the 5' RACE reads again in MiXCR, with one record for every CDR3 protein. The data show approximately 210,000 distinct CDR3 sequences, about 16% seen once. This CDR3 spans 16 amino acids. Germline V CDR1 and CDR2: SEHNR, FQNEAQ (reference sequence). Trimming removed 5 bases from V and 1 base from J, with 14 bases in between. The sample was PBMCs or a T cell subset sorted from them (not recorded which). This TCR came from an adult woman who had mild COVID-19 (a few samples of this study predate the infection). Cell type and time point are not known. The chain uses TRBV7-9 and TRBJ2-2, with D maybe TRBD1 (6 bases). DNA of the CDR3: TGTGCCAGCAGCCCTAGGGGGACGCTGAACACCGGGGAGCTGTTTTTT. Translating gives CASSPRGTLNTGELFF.